Listed below are T cell receptor beta chains from one sample, sequenced in a study of cytomegalovirus exposure and HLA in healthy donors. Data came from immunoSEQ multiplex PCR; TCRdb stores just in-frame clones and leaves some out. There are about 110,000 clones in the sample, with roughly 3.5% held by the top ten. The sample comprised PBMCs. The receptors derive from a man between 25 and 39 years old in good health and CMV-seronegative. Each CDR3 is given with its conserved first and last residue. Each record gives: D gene, V gene, J gene, CDR3 DNA, CDR3 protein. A D gene is named only where the DNA matches it firmly.

>NA|TRBV18|TRBJ2-5
TGTGCCAGCTCTCCTAACGGAGGGGAAGGCGAGACCCAGTACTTC
CASSPNGGEGETQYF
>NA|TRBV2|TRBJ2-2
TGTGCCAGCAGCCGCACAGGGGGGGACACCGGGGAGCTGTTTTTT
CASSRTGGDTGELFF
>TRBD2|TRBV7-2|TRBJ2-7
TGTGCCAGCAGCTTAGCAAGGGGACTAGCGGGGGGCGAGCAGTACTTC
CASSLARGLAGGEQYF
>TRBD1|TRBV15|TRBJ2-5
TGTGCCACCAGCAGACCCCCTCCCCAGGGGGCTAGAGAAGAGACCCAGTACTTC
CATSRPPPQGAREETQYF
>TRBD2|TRBV30|TRBJ2-3
TGTGCCGTGACTAGCCCTGGCTCAGATACGCAGTATTTT
CAVTSPGSDTQYF
>NA|TRBV18|TRBJ2-1
TGTGCCAGCTCACCGCTGAGGCTTGTCAATGAGCAGTTCTTC
CASSPLRLVNEQFF
>NA|TRBV11-1|TRBJ2-5
TGTGCCAGCAGCTTTAGCGCCGGGGGAGGAGAGACCCAGTACTTC
CASSFSAGGGETQYF
>TRBD1|TRBV5-1|TRBJ2-7
TGCGCCAGCAGCTCCCCGTCAGGGGGCGGTGGGGAGCAGTACTTC
CASSSPSGGGGEQYF
>TRBD1|TRBV5-1|TRBJ2-5
TGCGCCAGCAGCTTGGAGCAGGGGGTCGGAGAGACCCAGTACTTC
CASSLEQGVGETQYF
>NA|TRBV5-1|TRBJ1-2
TGCGCCAGCAGGGTACAATCTAACTATGGCTACACCTTC
CASRVQSNYGYTF
>NA|TRBV5-1|TRBJ2-1
TGCGCCAGCAGCGCAGGGGACAATGAGCAGTTCTTC
CASSAGDNEQFF
>TRBD1|TRBV7-6|TRBJ1-2
TGTGCCAGCAGTCAAGGGACAGGGTTTGGCTACACCTTC
CASSQGTGFGYTF
>TRBD1|TRBV2|TRBJ2-7
TGTGCCAGCAGGAAGACAGGGGGCAGCGCCTACGAGCAGTACTTC
CASRKTGGSAYEQYF
>NA|TRBV7-8|TRBJ2-7
TGTGCCAGCAGCTTAGCGGAGGTTTCCTACGAGCAGTACTTC
CASSLAEVSYEQYF
>NA|TRBV30|TRBJ1-5
TGTGCCTGGAAGGGTCCGGGAGGGGACCAGCCCCAGCATTTT
CAWKGPGGDQPQHF
>NA|TRBV19|TRBJ1-1
TGTGCCAGTAGTGTGAGGGAGGGCTACACTGAAGCTTTCTTT
CASSVREGYTEAFF
>TRBD1|TRBV6-5|TRBJ2-7
TGTGCCAGCACCTCCCGCCCCGGACAGGCCCGGGAGCAGTACTTC
CASTSRPGQAREQYF
>NA|TRBV7-2|TRBJ1-6
TGTGCCAGCAGCGAGGGGAGGGATTCAGGCTATAATTCACCCCTCCACTTT
CASSEGRDSGYNSPLHF